A single T cell receptor (beta chain) is shown here with its context. Unmatched junction bases numbered 10, after V lost 6 bases and J lost 3 bases. The CDR3 consists of 16 residues. The germline V gene encodes CDR1 LNHDA and CDR2 SQIVND (reference sequence). The entry originates in a study of blood T cell repertoires in COVID-19. In the study overall: Specimens from acute and convalescent COVID-19 originated in the United States, Italy and Spain.

The method was immunoSEQ multiplex PCR; TCRdb's version includes in-frame clones alone and lacks a portion of them. This repertoire shows about 140,000 clones, 70% to 90% found once; its top ten account for around 5.4%. The chain recombines TRBV19 with TRBJ2-3, with 9 nucleotides matching TRBD1. Material for sequencing was peripheral blood. This clonotype was sampled from a human donor in a cohort sampled during active COVID-19. CDR3 in amino acids: CASSFTGGAWTDTQYF. CDR3 DNA: TGTGCCAGTAGCTTTACAGGGGGCGCCTGGACAGATACGCAGTATTTT.